This TCR beta chain was recovered during a study of OX40 agonist ivuxolimab in advanced cancers. The overall study: Dose-escalation cases comprised hepatocellular carcinoma, melanoma, renal cell or head and neck cancer. General study findings and limits: On average, a greater number of expanded clones characterised CD8+ T cells relative to CD4+.

Method: immunoSEQ multiplex PCR; TCRdb's copy keeps in-frame clones and lacks some. This sample has around 15,000 clones; about four fifths occur once, and the top ten carry approximately 13%. Blood specimens came from baseline, cycle 4 day 1, and cycle 7 day 1. In germline, CDR1 is SGHRS, CDR2 YFSETQ. CDR3 length: 15 residues. Unmatched junction bases numbered 3, after V lost 5 bases and J lost 0 bases. About this clone: Its antigen is unknown.

The sequencing used CD4+ or CD8+ T cells sorted from blood, collected in a trial of the OX40 agonist ivuxolimab. The rearrangement links TRBV5-1 to TRBJ2-1, with 9 bases matching TRBD2. The clonotype comes from an adult with an advanced solid tumor such as melanoma, head and neck, liver or kidney cancer. The CDR3 DNA reads TGCGCCAGCAGGTATAGCGGGAGCTCCTACAATGAGCAGTTCTTC. As protein: CASRYSGSSYNEQFF.